These T cell receptor beta chains were read from a single sample in a study of read filtering for tumor transcriptome and immune sequencing. A single record per CDR3 protein comes from TCRdb applying MiXCR to the reads. The profile shows approximately 20,000 distinct CDR3 sequences, about 20% of them singletons. The sequenced material came from a population of CD138-negative cells sorted from bone marrow. The receptors derive from a donor at least 40 years old with multiple myeloma. The CDR3 runs from the conserved cysteine through the conserved F or W. D genes are given only for firm matches. Size is stated for part of the rows, as once, few or many counts, or as a class when the clone is expanded.

j_gene | abundance | v_gene | d_gene | CDR3nt | CDR3aa
TRBJ2-4 | NA | TRBV29-1 | TRBD1 | TGCAGCGTTTGCCGTCCCGGGACAGGGGTCGGGGCCAAAAACATTCAGTACTTC | CSVCRPGTGVGAKNIQYF
TRBJ1-5 | many | TRBV28 | TRBD1 | TGTGCCAGCAACGACAGGGCGATTCAGCCCCAGCATTTT | CASNDRAIQPQHF
TRBJ1-1 | medium-sized | TRBV6-1 | NA | TGTGCCAGCAGCTCCGGGGTCCGAACCACTGAAGCTTTCTTT | CASSSGVRTTEAFF
TRBJ2-7 | medium-sized | TRBV29-1 | NA | TGCAGCGTTGAAGTCACTCAAGGGGGGTACGAGCAGTACTTC | CSVEVTQGGYEQYF
TRBJ2-1 | NA | TRBV2 | NA | TGTGCCAGCAGTGAAGCGCTTCTGAGTGATGAGCAGTTCTTC | CASSEALLSDEQFF
TRBJ2-7 | many | TRBV20-1 | TRBD2 | TGCAGTGCCGGGACTAGCGGGAGTTTCTACGAGCAGTACTTC | CSAGTSGSFYEQYF
TRBJ2-7 | many | TRBV29-1 | TRBD2 | TGCAGCGCAAGTGGACTAGCGGGAGGGAATATTATCGAGCAGTACTTC | CSASGLAGGNIIEQYF
TRBJ2-7 | NA | TRBV28 | TRBD2 | TGTGCCAGCAGCCCTAGCGGGAGTCTAAACGAGCAGTACTTC | CASSPSGSLNEQYF
TRBJ2-5 | many | TRBV29-1 | NA | TGCAGCGTTGAAGCACCCGGGGAGACCCAGTACTTC | CSVEAPGETQYF
TRBJ2-1 | NA | TRBV28 | NA | TGTGCCAGCAAGCAGGGGTGGTTGAATGAGCAGTTCTTC | CASKQGWLNEQFF
TRBJ2-7 | medium-sized | TRBV19 | NA | TGTGCCAGTAGTATAACCAGCCCGCCCGACGAGCAGTACTTC | CASSITSPPDEQYF
TRBJ2-3 | NA | TRBV28 | NA | TGTGCCAGCAGAAAACCCCTGGGAGGCACAGATACGCAGTATTTT | CASRKPLGGTDTQYF
TRBJ2-5 | NA | TRBV21-1 | NA | TGTGCCAGCAGCAAAGATAACGCCACAGAGACCCAGTACTTC | CASSKDNATETQYF
TRBJ2-2 | few | TRBV7-3 | NA | TGTGCCAGCAGCTTACGTGGTACAGGAGACACCGGGGAGCTGTTTTTT | CASSLRGTGDTGELFF
TRBJ1-1 | few | TRBV29-1 | NA | TGCAGCGTTTTTGGGGGATCGAACACTGAAGCTTTCTTT | CSVFGGSNTEAFF
TRBJ2-1 | many | TRBV29-1 | NA | TGCAGCGGGGACTGCTACAATGAGCAGTTCTTC | CSGDCYNEQFF
TRBJ2-2 | many | TRBV20-1 | TRBD2 | TGCAGTGCTAGAGGGGCGGGGGTCGCCGGGGAGCTGTTTTTT | CSARGAGVAGELFF
TRBJ2-3 | many | TRBV7-9 | NA | TGTGCCAGCAGCCCCCAATCTGTAGATACGCAGTATTTT | CASSPQSVDTQYF
TRBJ2-1 | many | TRBV7-9 | TRBD2 | TGTGCCAGCAGCTATTTCGTAGCGGGAAATGAGCAGTTCTTC | CASSYFVAGNEQFF
TRBJ2-1 | many | TRBV5-8 | NA | TGTGCCAGCAGCGGACAATGGACTACCAATGAGCAGTTCTTC | CASSGQWTTNEQFF
TRBJ2-3 | NA | TRBV14 | NA | TGTGCCAGCAGCCATGGTCAGGCCACGCAGTATTTT | CASSHGQATQYF
TRBJ2-7 | many | TRBV29-1 | TRBD2 | TGCAGCGTTGACCTGTCCGGGAGGGTATACTTC | CSVDLSGRVYF
TRBJ2-2 | few | TRBV29-1 | TRBD1 | TGCAGCGTTGGACAGGGGGCAAGGGGAACCGGGGAGCTGTTTTTT | CSVGQGARGTGELFF
TRBJ1-5 | few | TRBV7-6 | NA | TGTGCCAGCAGCTTGGCCTTTGGGAGTCAGCCCCAGCATTTT | CASSLAFGSQPQHF
TRBJ2-1 | many | TRBV29-1 | TRBD2 | TGCAGCGTTCGACTAGCGGGCGACAATGAGCAGTTCTTC | CSVRLAGDNEQFF
TRBJ2-1 | many | TRBV30 | NA | TGTGCCGGACTAAGAAGGGTCTCCTACAATGAGCAGTTCTTC | CAGLRRVSYNEQFF
TRBJ2-1 | many | TRBV3-1 | NA | TGTGCCAGCAGCCGGGGTTTTGTGGGAAGCAATGAGCAGTTCTTC | CASSRGFVGSNEQFF
TRBJ2-7 | NA | TRBV3-1 | TRBD1 | TGTGCCAGCAGCCAAGAGGACAGGGGCTACGAGCAGTACTTC | CASSQEDRGYEQYF
TRBJ2-5 | many | TRBV28 | NA | TGTGCCAGCAGTCCAGCGGATCTAGGCGAGACCCAGTACTTC | CASSPADLGETQYF
TRBJ2-7 | many | TRBV6-5 | NA | TGTGCCAGCAGCCGAACGGACAGATCCTACGAGCAGTACTTC | CASSRTDRSYEQYF
TRBJ1-4 | many | TRBV29-1 | TRBD1 | TGCAGCGCCGGGACAGGAAATGAAAAACTGTTTTTT | CSAGTGNEKLFF
TRBJ2-1 | many | TRBV28 | TRBD2 | TGTGCCAGCAGTTCCCTAGCGGGAGGACTCAATGAGCAGTTCTTC | CASSSLAGGLNEQFF
TRBJ1-5 | many | TRBV28 | NA | TGTGCCAGCGGGAGGGTCTCCAATCAGCCCCAGCATTTT | CASGRVSNQPQHF
TRBJ1-5 | few | TRBV4-3 | NA | TGCGCCAGCAGCCAAGGCCTCAGGCCACCATATAGCAATCAGCCCCAGCATTTT | CASSQGLRPPYSNQPQHF
TRBJ2-7 | NA | TRBV29-1 | TRBD1 | TGCAGCGTTGAAGATTATGATTGGACAGGGGGCGCCGAGCAGTACTTC | CSVEDYDWTGGAEQYF
TRBJ2-1 | many | TRBV28 | TRBD2 | TGTGCCAGCAGTGTACGCTCTAGCGGGAGTTACATCGAGCAGTTCTTC | CASSVRSSGSYIEQFF
TRBJ2-5 | many | TRBV7-9 | TRBD2 | TGTGCCAGCAGCGAAGGACTAGCGGGAGTCCAAGAGACCCAGTACTTC | CASSEGLAGVQETQYF
TRBJ1-5 | many | TRBV29-1 | NA | TGCAGCGTTGGTTATAGCAATCAGCCCCAGCATTTT | CSVGYSNQPQHF
TRBJ2-7 | medium-sized | TRBV6-5 | NA | TGTGCCAGCAGTTACGATATCCGGGGCGAGCAGTACTTC | CASSYDIRGEQYF
TRBJ2-7 | few | TRBV28 | NA | TGTGCCATCGGAGGCCCCTACGAGCAGTACTTC | CAIGGPYEQYF
TRBJ1-6 | many | TRBV7-9 | TRBD1 | TGTGCCAGCAGCTCGACAGGGCTCAATCCAAATTCACCCCTCCACTTT | CASSSTGLNPNSPLHF
TRBJ1-4 | NA | TRBV2 | TRBD1 | TGTGCCAGCAGTGAACTTCCCGGGACAGACCATGAAAAACTGTTTTTT | CASSELPGTDHEKLFF
TRBJ1-1 | many | TRBV18 | TRBD1 | TGTGCCAGCTCTCGGACAGGGGGGAACACTGAAGCTTTCTTT | CASSRTGGNTEAFF
TRBJ2-3 | few | TRBV4-3 | NA | TGCGCCAGCAGCCAAGCGGCAGGGGTCACAGATACGCAGTATTTT | CASSQAAGVTDTQYF
TRBJ1-1 | medium-sized | TRBV9 | TRBD1 | TGTGCCAGCAGCGTCGAGACAGGGGTGAGCACTGAAGCTTTCTTT | CASSVETGVSTEAFF
TRBJ1-5 | many | TRBV18 | NA | TGTGCCAGCTCACTTGGACGATCCAATCAGCCCCAGCATTTT | CASSLGRSNQPQHF
TRBJ2-1 | many | TRBV9 | NA | TGTGCCAGCAGCGTAGGAGAGAGTAATGAGCAGTTCTTC | CASSVGESNEQFF
TRBJ2-5 | NA | TRBV28 | TRBD2 | TGTGCCAGTCAACAGGACCAAGCGGGGGCCCTTCGTGCGACCCAGTACTTC | CASQQDQAGALRATQYF
TRBJ2-3 | few | TRBV29-1 | NA | TGCAGCGTTGGACCCTACACAGATACGCAGTATTTT | CSVGPYTDTQYF
TRBJ2-3 | medium-sized | TRBV7-9 | TRBD1 | TGTGCCAGCAGCTTAATGACAGGGACGCCAGATACGCAGTATTTT | CASSLMTGTPDTQYF
TRBJ2-3 | few | TRBV5-6 | NA | TGTGCCAGCAGCATGACAGGTTCCGATACGCAGTATTTT | CASSMTGSDTQYF
TRBJ1-2 | many | TRBV5-5 | TRBD1 | TGTGCCAGCAGCTTGAGTCGGAGGGGGCCAGGTAATGGCTACACCTTC | CASSLSRRGPGNGYTF
TRBJ1-4 | few | TRBV19 | NA | TGTGCCAGTAGCACCTGGGGCGAGGGGCTGGCTGAAAAACTGTTTTTT | CASSTWGEGLAEKLFF
TRBJ2-1 | few | TRBV4-1 | TRBD2 | TGCGCCAGCAGCCAAGATCCGGCGGGAGGGCCCTACAATGAGCAGTTCTTC | CASSQDPAGGPYNEQFF
TRBJ2-1 | many | TRBV28 | TRBD2 | TGTGCCAGCAGTTTGTTTGCAGCGGGAGAAGACAATGAGCAGTTCTTC | CASSLFAAGEDNEQFF
TRBJ2-7 | NA | TRBV5-1 | NA | TGCGCCAGCAGCTACAGGGACCCGGGGGAGCAGTACTTC | CASSYRDPGEQYF
TRBJ2-1 | many | TRBV3-1 | NA | TGTGCCAGCAGCCATGGGGTAGGCGGTGGCTCCTACAATGAGCAGTTCTTC | CASSHGVGGGSYNEQFF
TRBJ2-2 | few | TRBV19 | NA | TGTGCCAGTAGTAGTACAGGTTCCGGGGAGCTGTTTTTT | CASSSTGSGELFF
TRBJ2-1 | few | TRBV11-2 | NA | TGTGCCAGCAGTATCTACCCTGCCCCAGGGAATGAGCAGTTCTTC | CASSIYPAPGNEQFF
TRBJ1-1 | many | TRBV5-1 | TRBD1 | TGCGCCAGCAGCTCGGAGTGGGGACAGGGGGTGAACACTGAAGCTTTCTTT | CASSSEWGQGVNTEAFF